This T cell receptor beta chain appears in the sequencing data of a study of blood T cells in healthy people across ages (dated by TCRdb to the mid-2010s). Broadly, across the study: Template switching captured roughly one uniquely barcoded TCR beta cDNA molecule per two T cells in model experiments. Age-related changes in TCR beta repertoire diversity were measured in the study by deep sequencing normalized with unique cDNA molecular identifiers. Four age groups were formed from the donors: young (average about 16 years), middle-aged (approximately 41), aged (over 55) and long-lived (around 80). To avoid experimental bias, donors of different ages were distributed randomly across sequencing lanes. For two donors (one aged 18 to 30 and one aged 80 or older), the study analyzed two additional independent replicas of 1 million unique cDNA reads from the same blood draw. Summary of the overall study and its limitations: Observed TCR beta diversity per million T cells fell roughly linearly with age, and a significant reduction was already apparent by age roughly 41. Total diversity estimates from one million sequenced T cells were considered lower bounds and underestimates. Compared with the aged group, more naive CD4+ T cells, fewer expanded clones and increased TCR diversity were shown by the long-lived group, suggesting age selection. The CMV infection status of donors was not known, potentially confounding age-related changes in expanded clonotypes. Because profiling used bulk unsorted PBMCs, naive and antigen-experienced compartments could not be compared conclusively. Observed TCR beta diversity correlated strongly with the percentage of naive T cells measured by flow cytometry.

Taken from cysteine to phenylalanine, the CDR3 has 14 residues. The entry retains the CDR3 DNA only, 42 bases that are in frame from base 1. V trim: 4 bases; J trim: 0 bases; unmatched bases: 2. For CDR1 and CDR2, the germline V gene lists MNHNS and SASEGT. The roughly 42 donors, aged about 6 to 95 years, were systemically healthy Caucasian individuals from Russia. Approximately 11 milliliters of peripheral blood were drawn from each donor into EDTA-treated Vacutainer tubes. Ficoll-Paque density-gradient centrifugation was used to isolate PBMCs, with at least 7 million obtained per sample. Total RNA was extracted from PBMCs with Trizol reagent, with at least 6 micrograms obtained per sample. The percentages of naive CD45RAhigh/CD27high T cells were determined by flow cytometry on a PBMC aliquot from every donor. Library construction relied on 5' RACE. TCRdb shows the sequencer as Illumina HiSeq 2500. A second PCR of roughly 6 to 11 cycles was run with a J-beta primer mix and a sample-barcoded 5' primer. A template-switch 5' adaptor carrying 12 random nucleotides introduced a unique molecular identifier onto each TCR beta cDNA molecule. Each sample yielded at least 3 million CDR3-containing paired-end reads. All of the RNA was converted into first-strand cDNA using the Mint cDNA synthesis kit, with a TRBC-specific oligonucleotide serving as the primer. Following uracil-DNA glycosylase treatment, all cDNA underwent a first 18-cycle PCR with the universal primers M1SS and BC2_uni_R. In the authors' own workflow: For normalization, 1 million high-quality reads were randomly selected from each sample, with every read carrying a distinct molecular identifier. Instead of being binned into consensus sequences, reads that shared molecular identifiers were thrown out. CDR3 identification, clonotype clustering and error correction used MiTCR with a Q25 quality threshold and the strictest error-elimination algorithm. A nonparametric unseen species model using Euler transformation provided a lower-bound estimate of total TCR beta diversity. TCRdb passed the public sequencing reads through fastp at Q25 and MiXCR, retaining productive beta sequences. Each CDR3 protein appears once, grouped with its most common genes and DNA. The V and J calls, along with clone size, are taken from TCRdb and not from the paper's own processing. The sample table lists hundreds of thousands of distinct CDR3 sequences, around 48% of them with a count of one. Jointly, the top ten make up about an eighth of the sample.

As concerns this clonotype: The antigen it recognizes is unknown. No qualities accompany the bases; no much larger clone lies one base away.

The sample was blood. The receptor was derived from a man in his thirties or forties in good health. The chain links TRBV6-1 with TRBJ2-5, and 7 junction bases match TRBD1. CDR3 protein: CASSGTGDQETQYF. The DNA sequence reads TGTGCCAGCAGTGGAACAGGGGACCAAGAGACCCAGTACTTC.